The 27 T cell receptor beta chains presented below share a single source sample, sequenced in a study of Ad26.COV2.S vaccination and SARS-CoV-2 variants. The repertoire was sequenced with immunoSEQ multiplex PCR; TCRdb's copy has only in-frame clones and lacks some. The sample includes fewer than 500,000 clones, around 90% of them seen just once. The treatment: roughly 20 received Ad26.COV2.S at low or high dose, single or two shots; 5 received placebo; per-sample allocation not given. The samples date from day 63 after the first vaccine or placebo injection. The sample in question was peripheral blood, obtained in a trial of Ad26.COV2.S vaccine versus placebo. All receptors come from a person aged 18-60 years who received the Ad26.COV2.S COVID-19 vaccine or a placebo.

The V call is TRBV19, the J call TRBJ2-7; possible D gene TRBD1, 5 bases. CDR3 length: 15 amino acids. Germline V gene sequence: CDR1 LNHDA, CDR2 SQIVND (reference sequence). The V and J ends lost 4 bases and 0 bases respectively, with 13 bases between them. Here the CDR3 DNA reads TGTGCCAGTAGTAGTCGACAGTCACCCTCCTACGAGCAGTACTTC. Translating gives CASSSRQSPSYEQYF.

CDR3: CASGPSRDTQYF. The CDR3 DNA reads TGTGCTAGTGGTCCGAGCCGCGATACGCAGTATTTT. The chain couples TRBV12-5 to TRBJ2-3, with D unresolved. In germline, CDR1 is LGHNT, CDR2 FRNRAP. There are 12 residues in the CDR3. The V end was cut by 5 bases, the J end by 6 bases, with 9 bases between.

V is TRBV7-9 and J is TRBJ1-2, with D unresolved. The ends were cut back, 7 bases at V and 1 base at J, with 10 bases in the middle. Per the germline V gene, CDR1 is SEHNR and CDR2 is FQNEAQ (reference sequence). The CDR3 loop spans 13 amino acids. The CDR3 sequence: CASKADINYGYTF. In DNA form, the CDR3 reads TGTGCCAGCAAGGCGGATATTAACTATGGCTACACCTTC. Drawing the rest from reference TRBV7-9 and TRBJ1-2, the complete variable domain is DTGVSQNPRHKITKRGQNVTFRCDPISEHNRLYWYRQTLGQGPEFLTYFQNEAQLEKSRLLSDRFSAERPKGSFSTLEIQRTEQGDSAMYLCASKADINYGYTFGSGTRLTVV.

The chain combines TRBV7-3 with TRBJ2-7; no firm D call. Trimming took off 7 bases at V and 3 bases at J, with 10 bases between the two ends. Germline lookup yields CDR1 SGHTA and CDR2 FQGTGA. This CDR3 spans 12 amino acids. DNA of the CDR3: TGTGCCAGCACTGGCGGAGTCTACGAGCAGTACTTC. It codes for CASTGGVYEQYF.

The rearrangement uses TRBV2 and TRBJ2-1; possible D gene TRBD2, 7 bases. The CDR3 is 13 residues long. Germline lookup yields CDR1 SNHLY and CDR2 FYNNEI. V lost 6 bases to trimming and J lost 8 bases, with 14 bases between them. CDR3 in DNA: TGTGCCAGCAGGACAGGTGGGGGGGATGAGCAGTTCTTC. The encoded protein is CASRTGGGDEQFF.

V and J are TRBV20-1 and TRBJ2-3; 11 bases agree with TRBD2. With 3 bases clipped from V and 4 bases from J, the junction kept 3 bases outside the gene matches. Per germline, CDR1 DFQATT and CDR2 SNEGSKA (reference sequence). The CDR3 loop spans 14 amino acids. The CDR3: CSASVLAGADTQYF. CDR3 bases: TGCAGTGCTAGTGTACTAGCGGGAGCAGATACGCAGTATTTT.

This clone occurred once. The chain has TRBV5-1 and TRBJ2-3; 9 bases fit TRBD2. The CDR3 has 16 amino acids. The germline V gene has CDR1 SGHRS and CDR2 YFSETQ. The J segment lost 3 bases and the V segment lost 4 bases, leaving 9 bases of the junction unmatched. The CDR3 loop is CASSLRGSGSTDTQYF. The CDR3 DNA is TGCGCCAGCAGCCTCCGAGGTAGCGGGAGTACAGATACGCAGTATTTT.

The CDR3 reads CASSAGAYNEQFF. The CDR3 nucleotides are TGTGCCAGCAGTGCCGGAGCGTACAATGAGCAGTTCTTC. The rearrangement links TRBV2 to TRBJ2-1; D unclear. Per germline, CDR1 SNHLY and CDR2 FYNNEI. The ends were cut back, 4 bases at V and 4 bases at J, with 8 bases in the middle. The CDR3 spans 13 residues.

This chain uses TRBV20-1 with TRBJ2-2; D possibly corresponds to TRBD2 (6 bases). This CDR3 is built from 13 residues. Trimming left V 3 bases short and J 6 bases short, with 11 bases between. Germline V gene data show CDR1 as DFQATT and CDR2 as SNEGSKA (reference sequence). The CDR3 is CSASKSSAGELFF. The CDR3 DNA follows: TGCAGTGCTAGTAAGTCTAGCGCCGGGGAGCTGTTTTTT.

J is TRBJ1-4 and V is TRBV28; 7 nucleotides match TRBD1. Germline V gives CDR1 MDHEN, CDR2 SYDVKM. The CDR3 runs 15 residues. V was clipped by 3 bases and J by 4 bases; unmatched bases: 5. This chain's CDR3 is CASSFRRGGNEKLFF. The DNA for the CDR3 is TGTGCCAGCAGTTTCCGCAGGGGGGGTAATGAAAAACTGTTTTTT.

The chain uses TRBV9 and TRBJ1-2; tentatively, D is TRBD1 (5 bases). This CDR3 is 12 amino acids long. The V gene lost 4 bases and the J gene lost 5 bases, with 9 bases spanning the gap. Germline lookup yields CDR1 SGDLS and CDR2 YYNGEE. CDR3 DNA: TGTGCCAGCAGCTTTGGGGGGTATGGCTACACCTTC. Its protein is CASSFGGYGYTF.

The chain is built from TRBV10-3 and TRBJ1-5, with a tentative D call TRBD1 (6 bases). The ends were cut back, 6 bases at V and 4 bases at J, with 16 bases in the middle. The CDR3 is 15 amino acids. Germline assignment: CDR1 ENHRY and CDR2 SYGVKD. CDR3 sequence: CAISNTRGPNQPQHF. CDR3 sequence (DNA): TGTGCCATCAGCAATACCCGGGGGCCTAATCAGCCCCAGCATTTT.

The chain has TRBV25-1 and TRBJ1-1, with a weak D call TRBD1 (5 bases). Trimming shortened V by 4 bases and J by 0 bases, and 12 bases separated the two germline ends. The CDR3 spans 15 residues. In germline, CDR1 is MGHDK, CDR2 SYGVNS. The CDR3 DNA reads as TGTGCCAGCAGTGGGGGCCCCGGGGTGAACACTGAAGCTTTCTTT. Its translation is CASSGGPGVNTEAFF.

The genes are TRBV27 and TRBJ2-2, with 9 bases matching TRBD2. V was pared by 3 bases and J by 6 bases, with 11 bases of the junction left unmatched. This CDR3 region has 17 residues. From germline, CDR1 is MNHEY and CDR2 SMNVEV (reference sequence). CDR3 protein: CASSFTPGLAVPGELFF. In DNA form, the CDR3 reads TGTGCCAGCAGTTTCACTCCGGGACTAGCAGTCCCCGGGGAGCTGTTTTTT.

V usage is TRBV11-2 and J usage is TRBJ1-1, with D unresolved. The CDR3 covers 13 residues. Germline loops: CDR1 SGHAT, CDR2 FQNNGV. Trimming left V 1 base short and J 3 bases short, with 6 bases between. The CDR3 region is CASSLGLYTEAFF. Written as DNA, the CDR3 is TGTGCCAGCAGCTTAGGGCTGTACACTGAAGCTTTCTTT.

V and J are TRBV3-1 (or the pseudogene TRBV3-2) and TRBJ2-5; D ambiguous. The germline V gene has CDR1 LGHDT and CDR2 YNNKEL (reference sequence). The CDR3 runs 14 residues. The V gene lost 1 base and the J gene lost 4 bases, with 10 bases spanning the gap. The chain's CDR3 is CASSQVILAETQYF. The CDR3 nucleotides are TGTGCCAGCAGCCAAGTGATTTTAGCAGAGACCCAGTACTTC.

The chain joins TRBV27 to TRBJ2-7; D is unclear. CDR1 and CDR2 (germline): MNHEY, SMNVEV (reference sequence). V lost 5 bases and J lost 0, with 8 bases in between. CDR3 size: 13 residues. This CDR3 reads CASSPHGSYEQYF. The CDR3 region has the DNA TGTGCCAGCAGTCCACATGGCTCCTACGAGCAGTACTTC.

The chain has TRBV14 and TRBJ2-2; TRBD2 matches 10 bases. This CDR3 is 18 amino acids long. Germline V lookup: CDR1 SGHDN, CDR2 FVKESK. Losses at the gene ends were 2 bases for V and 5 bases for J; bases not matched to a gene: 11. The CDR3 sequence: CASSQRASGRKGTGELFF. The CDR3 DNA reads TGTGCCAGCAGCCAAAGGGCTAGCGGGAGAAAGGGAACCGGGGAGCTGTTTTTT. Variable domain in full (rest from reference TRBV14 and TRBJ2-2): EAGVTQFPSHSVIEKGQTVTLRCDPISGHDNLYWYRRVMGKEIKFLLHFVKESKQDESGMPNNRFLAERTGGTYSTLKVQPAELEDSGVYFCASSQRASGRKGTGELFFGEGSRLTVL.

The V call is TRBV5-5, the J call TRBJ2-7, with D maybe TRBD1 (5 bases). The CDR3 covers 16 residues. V gave up 3 bases and J gave up 3 bases, with 19 bases separating them. Germline V CDR1 and CDR2: SGHKS, YYEKEE (reference sequence). CDR3 nucleotides: TGTGCCAGCAGCTCCGGACATAACCTAACCGACTACGAGCAGTACTTC. It specifies CASSSGHNLTDYEQYF.

The chain recombines TRBV5-1 with TRBJ2-3; 16 bases line up with TRBD2. The V and J ends lost 3 bases and 2 bases, in that order; junction bases with no gene match: 3. This CDR3 spans 17 amino acids. Germline V gene sequence: CDR1 SGHRS, CDR2 YFSETQ. DNA of the CDR3: TGCGCCAGCAGCTGGGGACTAGCGGGAGGGTACACAGATACGCAGTATTTT. This codes for CASSWGLAGGYTDTQYF.

To note about this clone: In the same sample, other DNA sequences code for this CDR3. The chain joins TRBV19 to TRBJ2-1, with D perhaps matching TRBD2 (5 bases). The CDR3 is 13 amino acids. V gave up 4 bases and J gave up 4 bases, with 8 bases separating them. The germline gives CDR1 LNHDA, CDR2 SQIVND (reference sequence). CDR3: CASSSGPYNEQFF. CDR3 bases: TGTGCCAGTAGTAGCGGGCCGTACAATGAGCAGTTCTTC.

CDR3: CASSQILPGELFF. Here the CDR3 DNA reads TGTGCCAGCAGCCAGATTTTGCCAGGGGAGCTGTTTTTT. V and J are TRBV7-9 and TRBJ2-2; the D is unclear. V lost 5 bases, J lost 8 bases, and 12 bases lay in between. Germline lookup yields CDR1 SEHNR and CDR2 FQNEAQ (reference sequence). The CDR3 contains 13 residues.

The rearrangement joins TRBV28 to TRBJ2-2; no clear D gene. Looked up from germline, CDR1 is MDHEN and CDR2 is SYDVKM. V lost 3 bases and J lost 0, with 5 bases in between. The CDR3 length is 14 residues. The CDR3: CASSFVSNTGELFF. The CDR3, as DNA: TGTGCCAGCAGTTTTGTCTCGAACACCGGGGAGCTGTTTTTT.

The chain carries TRBV19 and TRBJ1-2, with TRBD1 matching 7 bases. V gave up 5 bases and J gave up 7 bases; unmatched junction bases: 7. CDR3 length equals 13 residues. From germline, CDR1 is LNHDA and CDR2 SQIVND (reference sequence). The CDR3 here is CASSHQGGTGYTF. As DNA, the CDR3 is TGTGCCAGTAGTCATCAGGGGGGGACTGGCTACACCTTC.

The chain couples TRBV6-7 to TRBJ2-1; D possibly uses TRBD1 or TRBD2 (5 bases each). TRBV6-7 is identified as an open reading frame with a role that is uncertain. The CDR3 has 19 residues. V dropped 2 bases and J dropped 3 bases, with 23 bases sitting between them. CDR3 region: CASSYIRAGLGRSYNEQFF. As DNA, the CDR3 is TGTGCCAGCAGTTACATCAGGGCGGGTCTGGGCCGGAGCTACAATGAGCAGTTCTTC.

The chain carries TRBV7-2 and TRBJ2-7, with 7 bases identical to TRBD1. The V and J ends lost 3 bases and 6 bases, in that order; junction bases with no gene match: 5. The CDR3 is made up of 13 amino acids. CDR1 and CDR2 from the germline V gene are SGHTA and FQGNSA. The CDR3 sequence: CASSLTGSREQYF. The CDR3, as DNA: TGTGCCAGCAGCTTGACAGGGTCCCGCGAGCAGTACTTC. The variable domain in full, with the rest retrieved from reference TRBV7-2 and TRBJ2-7, is GAGVSQSPSNKVTEKGKDVELRCDPISGHTALYWYRQSLGQGLEFLIYFQGNSAPDKSGLPSDRFSAERTGGSVSTLTIQRTQQEDSAVYLCASSLTGSREQYFGPGTRLTVT.

This chain uses TRBV12-3 or TRBV12-4 with TRBJ2-7, with no clear D. This CDR3 has 13 residues. V lost 1 base to trimming and J lost 1 base, with 5 bases between them. Written as DNA, the CDR3 is TGTGCCAGCAGTTTAGGGGAATCCTACGAGCAGTACTTC. Protein product: CASSLGESYEQYF.